This TCR beta chain was found in a study of blood T cell repertoires in COVID-19. Study-level information: From the United States, Italy and Spain came samples of acute and convalescent COVID-19.

Participant age was roughly 18 to 89 years, and participants resided in about two dozen US areas. As handled by the study authors: Estimated nucleated cell counts came from reference gene primer amplification. Clones were read by immunoSEQ multiplex PCR, and TCRdb kept only the in-frame ones, dropping some. The V and J calls and clone size are taken from that table; D and trimming were inferred from the DNA. The sample lists some 240,000 clones, over 75% occurring once. The CDR3 has 17 residues. CDR1 is KGHSH and CDR2 is LQKENI in the germline V gene. The germline V and J ends were trimmed by 0 bases and 1 base, with 16 bases remaining between them.

This chain connects TRBV18 to TRBJ2-7; maybe TRBD2 (5 bases). Sequenced: PBMCs or T cells enriched from blood (not recorded which). This TCR was sampled from a woman aged 40 to 55 who had been exposed to COVID-19. CDR3: CASSPPRPPGSSYEQYF. In nucleotides, the CDR3 is TGTGCCAGCTCACCACCGCGCCCTCCGGGATCATCCTACGAGCAGTACTTC.